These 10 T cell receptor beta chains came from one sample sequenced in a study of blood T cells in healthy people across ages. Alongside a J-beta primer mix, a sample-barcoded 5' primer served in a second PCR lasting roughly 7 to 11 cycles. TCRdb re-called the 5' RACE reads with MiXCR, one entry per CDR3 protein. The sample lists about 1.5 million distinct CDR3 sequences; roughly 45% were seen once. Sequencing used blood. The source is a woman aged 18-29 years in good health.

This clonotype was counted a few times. In DNA, the CDR3 is TGTGCTAGTGGTACACCCGTACTCGGTACCTACGAGCAGTACTTC. As protein: CASGTPVLGTYEQYF. The chain joins TRBV12-5 to TRBJ2-7; D gene uncertain. CDR1 and CDR2 (germline): LGHNT, FRNRAP. The CDR3 is made up of 15 amino acids. The V end was cut by 5 bases, the J end by 2 bases, with 16 bases between.

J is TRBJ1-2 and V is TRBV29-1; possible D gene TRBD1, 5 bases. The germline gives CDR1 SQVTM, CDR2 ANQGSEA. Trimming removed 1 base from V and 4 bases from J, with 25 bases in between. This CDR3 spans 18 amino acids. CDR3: CSVEGFTGVALIRYGYTF. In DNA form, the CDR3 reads TGCAGCGTTGAAGGGTTCACAGGAGTAGCTCTTATTCGCTATGGCTACACCTTC.

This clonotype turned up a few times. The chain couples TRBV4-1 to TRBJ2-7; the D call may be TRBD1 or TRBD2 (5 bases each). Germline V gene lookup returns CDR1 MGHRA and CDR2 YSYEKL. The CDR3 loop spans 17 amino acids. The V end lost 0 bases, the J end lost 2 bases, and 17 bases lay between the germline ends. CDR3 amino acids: CASSQDHGAEIPYEQYF. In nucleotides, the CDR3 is TGCGCCAGCAGCCAAGATCACGGGGCAGAAATCCCCTACGAGCAGTACTTC.

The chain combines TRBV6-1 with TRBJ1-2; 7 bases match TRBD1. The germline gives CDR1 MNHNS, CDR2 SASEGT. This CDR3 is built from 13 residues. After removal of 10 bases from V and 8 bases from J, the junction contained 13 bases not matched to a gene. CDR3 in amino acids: CATLRTGVNGYTF. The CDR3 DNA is TGTGCCACTCTACGTACAGGGGTCAACGGCTACACCTTC.

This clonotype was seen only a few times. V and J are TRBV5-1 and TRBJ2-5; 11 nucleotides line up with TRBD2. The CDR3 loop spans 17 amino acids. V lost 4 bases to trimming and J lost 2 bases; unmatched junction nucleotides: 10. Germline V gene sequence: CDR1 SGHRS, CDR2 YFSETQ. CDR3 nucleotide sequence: TGCGCCAGCAGCGCCACAGAGAGACTAGCGGGGCAAGAGACCCAGTACTTC. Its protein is CASSATERLAGQETQYF.

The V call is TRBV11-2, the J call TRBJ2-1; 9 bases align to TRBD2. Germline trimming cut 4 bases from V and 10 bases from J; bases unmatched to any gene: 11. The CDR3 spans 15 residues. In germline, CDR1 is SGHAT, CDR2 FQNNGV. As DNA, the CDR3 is TGTGCCAGCAGCTGGGGACTAGCTGGGAAAGGCGAGCAGTTCTTC. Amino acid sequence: CASSWGLAGKGEQFF.

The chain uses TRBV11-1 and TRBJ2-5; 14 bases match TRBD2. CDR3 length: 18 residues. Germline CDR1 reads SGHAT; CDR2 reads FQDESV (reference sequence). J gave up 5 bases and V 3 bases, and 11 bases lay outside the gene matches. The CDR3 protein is CASSFIGTSGRFEETQYF. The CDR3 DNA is TGTGCCAGCAGCTTCATCGGGACTAGCGGGAGATTTGAGGAGACCCAGTACTTC.

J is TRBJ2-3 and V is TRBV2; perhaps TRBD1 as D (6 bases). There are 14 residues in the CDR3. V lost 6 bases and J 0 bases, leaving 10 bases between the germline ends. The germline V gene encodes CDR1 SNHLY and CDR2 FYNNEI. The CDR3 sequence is CASRTRGSTDTQYF. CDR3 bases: TGTGCCAGCAGGACCAGGGGTAGCACAGATACGCAGTATTTT.

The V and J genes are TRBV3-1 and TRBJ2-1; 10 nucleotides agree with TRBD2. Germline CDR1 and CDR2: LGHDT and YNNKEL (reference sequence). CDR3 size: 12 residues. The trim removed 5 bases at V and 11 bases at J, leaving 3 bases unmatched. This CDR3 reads CASSWTSGKQFF. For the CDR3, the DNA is TGTGCCAGCAGCTGGACTAGCGGTAAGCAGTTCTTC.

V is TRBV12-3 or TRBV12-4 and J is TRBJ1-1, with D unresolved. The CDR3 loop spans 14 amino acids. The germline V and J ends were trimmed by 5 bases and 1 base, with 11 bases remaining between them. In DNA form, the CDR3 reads TGTGCCAGCAGTGTCAGCCACCAGAACACTGAAGCTTTCTTT. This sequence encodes CASSVSHQNTEAFF.